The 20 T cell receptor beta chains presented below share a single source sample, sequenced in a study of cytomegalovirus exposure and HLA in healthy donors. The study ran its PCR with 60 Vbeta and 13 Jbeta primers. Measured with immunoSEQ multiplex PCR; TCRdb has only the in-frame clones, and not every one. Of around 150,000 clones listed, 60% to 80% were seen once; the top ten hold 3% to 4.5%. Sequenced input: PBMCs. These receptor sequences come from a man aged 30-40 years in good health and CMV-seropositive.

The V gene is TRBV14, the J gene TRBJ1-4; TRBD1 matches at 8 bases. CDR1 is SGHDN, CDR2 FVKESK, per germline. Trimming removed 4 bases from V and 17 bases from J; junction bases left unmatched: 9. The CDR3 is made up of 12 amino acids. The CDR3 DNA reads TGTGCCAGCAGCCTCGGACAGGGCGGTCGATTTTTT. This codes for CASSLGQGGRFF.

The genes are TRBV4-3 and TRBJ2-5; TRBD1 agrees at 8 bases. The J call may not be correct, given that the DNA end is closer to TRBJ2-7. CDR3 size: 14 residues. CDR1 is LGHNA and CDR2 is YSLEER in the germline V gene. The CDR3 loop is CASSQADRDYEQYF. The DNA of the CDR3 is TGCGCCAGCAGCCAAGCGGACAGGGACTACGAGCAGTACTTC.

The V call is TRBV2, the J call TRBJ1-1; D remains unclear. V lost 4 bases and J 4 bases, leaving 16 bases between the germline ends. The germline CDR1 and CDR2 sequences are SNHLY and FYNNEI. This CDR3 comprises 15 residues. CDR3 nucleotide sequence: TGTGCCAGCAGTGGTGCCAGCACGGAGGGCACTGAAGCTTTCTTT. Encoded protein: CASSGASTEGTEAFF.

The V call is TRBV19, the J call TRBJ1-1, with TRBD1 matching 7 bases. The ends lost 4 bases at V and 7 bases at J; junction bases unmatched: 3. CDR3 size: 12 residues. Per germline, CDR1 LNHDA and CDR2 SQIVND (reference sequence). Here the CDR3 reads CASSSTGVEAFF. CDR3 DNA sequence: TGTGCCAGTAGTAGTACAGGGGTTGAAGCTTTCTTT.

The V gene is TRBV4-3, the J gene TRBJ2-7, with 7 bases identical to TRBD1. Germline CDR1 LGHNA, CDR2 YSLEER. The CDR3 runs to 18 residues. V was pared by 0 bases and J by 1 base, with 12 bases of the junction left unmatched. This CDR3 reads CASSQDSVATGQSYEQYF. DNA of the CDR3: TGCGCCAGCAGCCAAGACAGTGTGGCGACAGGGCAATCCTACGAGCAGTACTTC.

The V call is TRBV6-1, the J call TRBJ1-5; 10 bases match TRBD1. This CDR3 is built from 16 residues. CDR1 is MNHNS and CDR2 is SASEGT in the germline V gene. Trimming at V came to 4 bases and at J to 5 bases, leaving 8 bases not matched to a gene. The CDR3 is CASSVGTGEFYQPQHF. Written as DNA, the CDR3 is TGTGCCAGCAGTGTAGGGACAGGGGAGTTTTATCAGCCCCAGCATTTT.

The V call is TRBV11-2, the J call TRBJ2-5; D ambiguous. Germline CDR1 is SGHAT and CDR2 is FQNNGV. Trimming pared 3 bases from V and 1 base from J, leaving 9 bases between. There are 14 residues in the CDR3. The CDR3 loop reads CASSLIGSQETQYF. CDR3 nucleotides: TGTGCCAGCAGCTTGATCGGGTCCCAAGAGACCCAGTACTTC.

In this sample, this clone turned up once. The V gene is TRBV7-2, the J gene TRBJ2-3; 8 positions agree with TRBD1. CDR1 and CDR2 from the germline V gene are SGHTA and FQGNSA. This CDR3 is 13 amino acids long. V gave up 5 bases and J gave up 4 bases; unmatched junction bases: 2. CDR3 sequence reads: CASSRQGSDTQYF. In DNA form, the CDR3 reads TGTGCCAGCAGCCGACAGGGGTCAGATACGCAGTATTTT.

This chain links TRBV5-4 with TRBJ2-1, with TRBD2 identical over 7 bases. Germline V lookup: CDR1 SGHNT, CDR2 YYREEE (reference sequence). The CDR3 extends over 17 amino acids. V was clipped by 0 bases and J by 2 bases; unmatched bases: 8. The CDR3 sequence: CASSLGSSGNTYNEQFF. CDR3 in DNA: TGTGCCAGCAGCTTGGGGTCTAGCGGTAATACCTACAATGAGCAGTTCTTC.

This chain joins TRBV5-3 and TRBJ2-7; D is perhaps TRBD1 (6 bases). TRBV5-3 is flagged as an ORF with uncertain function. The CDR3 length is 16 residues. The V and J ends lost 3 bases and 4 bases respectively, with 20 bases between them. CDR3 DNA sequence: TGTGCCAGAAGCTCGGTGGGGGCACAAGCTTTATACGAGCAGTACTTC. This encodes CARSSVGAQALYEQYF.

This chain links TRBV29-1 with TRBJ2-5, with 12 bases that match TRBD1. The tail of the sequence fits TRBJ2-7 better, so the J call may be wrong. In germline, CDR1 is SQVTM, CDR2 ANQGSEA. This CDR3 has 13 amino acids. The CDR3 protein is CSVGDRGLYEQYF. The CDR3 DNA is TGCAGCGTGGGGGACAGGGGGCTCTACGAGCAGTACTTC.

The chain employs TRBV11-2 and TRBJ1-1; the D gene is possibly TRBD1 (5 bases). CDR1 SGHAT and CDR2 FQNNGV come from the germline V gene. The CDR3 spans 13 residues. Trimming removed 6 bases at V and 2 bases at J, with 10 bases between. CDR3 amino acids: CASSLTDNTEAFF. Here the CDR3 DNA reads TGTGCCAGCAGTTTGACAGACAACACTGAAGCTTTCTTT.

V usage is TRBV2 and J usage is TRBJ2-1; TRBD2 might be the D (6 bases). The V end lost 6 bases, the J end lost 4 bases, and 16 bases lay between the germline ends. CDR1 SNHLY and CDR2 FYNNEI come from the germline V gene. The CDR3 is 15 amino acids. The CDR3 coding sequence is TGTGCCAGCAGACCACCGGGACTGGGTTACAATGAGCAGTTCTTC. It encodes CASRPPGLGYNEQFF. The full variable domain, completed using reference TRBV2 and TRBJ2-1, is EPEVTQTPSHQVTQMGQEVILRCVPISNHLYFYWYRQILGQKVEFLVSFYNNEISEKSEIFDDQFSVERPDGSNFTLKIRSTKLEDSAMYFCASRPPGLGYNEQFFGPGTRLTVL.

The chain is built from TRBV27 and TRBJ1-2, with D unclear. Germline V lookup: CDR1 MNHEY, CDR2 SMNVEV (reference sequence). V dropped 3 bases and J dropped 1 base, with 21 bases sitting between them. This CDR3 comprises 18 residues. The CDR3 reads CASSFLLSTFTGNYGYTF. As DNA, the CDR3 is TGTGCCAGCAGTTTCCTACTATCGACTTTTACGGGTAACTATGGCTACACCTTC.

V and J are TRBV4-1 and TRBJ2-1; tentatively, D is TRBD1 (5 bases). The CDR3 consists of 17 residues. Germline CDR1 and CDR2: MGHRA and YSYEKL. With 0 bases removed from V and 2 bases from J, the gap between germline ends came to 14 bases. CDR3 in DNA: TGCGCCAGCAGCCAAGATTTGGCAGGGTTAACCTACAATGAGCAGTTCTTC. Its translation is CASSQDLAGLTYNEQFF.

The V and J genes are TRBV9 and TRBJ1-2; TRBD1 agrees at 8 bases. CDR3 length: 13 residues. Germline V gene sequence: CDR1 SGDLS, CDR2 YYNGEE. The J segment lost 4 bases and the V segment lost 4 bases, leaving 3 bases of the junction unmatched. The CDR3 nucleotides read TGTGCCAGCAGCCAAGGACAGGGCTATGGCTACACCTTC. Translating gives CASSQGQGYGYTF.

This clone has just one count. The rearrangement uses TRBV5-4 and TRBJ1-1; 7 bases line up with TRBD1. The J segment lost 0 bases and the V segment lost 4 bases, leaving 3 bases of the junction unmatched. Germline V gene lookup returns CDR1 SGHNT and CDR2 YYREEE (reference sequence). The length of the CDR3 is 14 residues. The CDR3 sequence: CASSQGDVNTEAFF. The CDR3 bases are TGTGCCAGCAGCCAGGGGGACGTGAACACTGAAGCTTTCTTT.

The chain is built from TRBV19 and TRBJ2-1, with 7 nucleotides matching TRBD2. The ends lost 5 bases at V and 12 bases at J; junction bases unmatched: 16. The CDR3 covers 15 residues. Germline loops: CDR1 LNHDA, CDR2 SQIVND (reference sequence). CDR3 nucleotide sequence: TGTGCCAGTAGTGACGGGGGGAAGTACAATGAGTGGCAGTTCTTC. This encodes CASSDGGKYNEWQFF.

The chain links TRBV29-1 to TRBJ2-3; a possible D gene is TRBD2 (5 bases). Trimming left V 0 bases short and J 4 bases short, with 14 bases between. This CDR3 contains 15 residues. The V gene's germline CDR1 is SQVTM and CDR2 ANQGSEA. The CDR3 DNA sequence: TGCAGCGTTGAAGATCGGAGGCAGGACGCAGATACGCAGTATTTT. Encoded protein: CSVEDRRQDADTQYF.

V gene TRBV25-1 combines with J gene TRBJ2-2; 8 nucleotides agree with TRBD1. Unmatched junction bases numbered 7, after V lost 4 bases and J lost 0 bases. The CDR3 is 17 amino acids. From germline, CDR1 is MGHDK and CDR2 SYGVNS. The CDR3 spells CASSGGTGDTNTGELFF. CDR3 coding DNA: TGTGCCAGCAGTGGAGGGACAGGAGATACGAACACCGGGGAGCTGTTTTTT.